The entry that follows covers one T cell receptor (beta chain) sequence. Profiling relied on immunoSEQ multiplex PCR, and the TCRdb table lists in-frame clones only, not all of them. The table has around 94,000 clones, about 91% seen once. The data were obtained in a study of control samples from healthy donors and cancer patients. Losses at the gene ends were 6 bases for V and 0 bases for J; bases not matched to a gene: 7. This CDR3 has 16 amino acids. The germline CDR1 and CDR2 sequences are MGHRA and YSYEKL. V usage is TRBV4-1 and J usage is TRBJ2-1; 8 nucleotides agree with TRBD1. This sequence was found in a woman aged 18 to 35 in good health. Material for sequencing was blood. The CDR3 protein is CASRQGQASSYNEQFF. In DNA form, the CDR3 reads TGCGCCAGCAGACAGGGACAGGCTAGCTCCTACAATGAGCAGTTCTTC.